These T cell receptor beta chains were read from a single sample in a study of T cell responses to AZD1222 COVID-19 vaccine. The repertoire was sequenced with immunoSEQ multiplex PCR; TCRdb's copy has only in-frame clones and lacks some. The data contain approximately 120,000 clones, more than 70% of them singletons. The sample was peripheral blood, taken on day 0 of AZD1222 vaccination. The receptor set was obtained from an adult in good health. Both conserved end residues are part of each CDR3. The order of the fields is clone size, D gene, J gene, V gene, CDR3 DNA, CDR3 protein. A D gene is named only where the DNA matches it firmly. Some rows have no size entry. The others give once, few or many, or a class for an expanded clone.

abundance: .; d_gene: TRBD1; j_gene: TRBJ1-2; v_gene: TRBV6-5; CDR3nt: TGTGCCAGCAGTCCAGGGACAGGGCCATATGGCTACACCTTC; CDR3aa: CASSPGTGPYGYTF
abundance: .; d_gene: .; j_gene: TRBJ1-5; v_gene: TRBV21-1; CDR3nt: TGTGCCAGCAGCACCGAGAGACAGGGGGCGCCTGGGAATCAGCCCCAGCATTTT; CDR3aa: CASSTERQGAPGNQPQHF
abundance: .; d_gene: .; j_gene: TRBJ2-2; v_gene: TRBV5-5; CDR3nt: TGTGCCAGCAGCTTGGCTGGTCCGGGACGGGGAAATACCGGGGAGCTGTTTTTT; CDR3aa: CASSLAGPGRGNTGELFF
abundance: .; d_gene: TRBD1; j_gene: TRBJ1-6; v_gene: TRBV30; CDR3nt: TGTGCCTGGAGTGTACGGGTGGACAGGGCGGGTTCACCCCTCCACTTT; CDR3aa: CAWSVRVDRAGSPLHF
abundance: .; d_gene: .; j_gene: TRBJ1-1; v_gene: TRBV19; CDR3nt: TGTGCCAGTAGTGTCCAGGGCAACACTGAAGCTTTCTTT; CDR3aa: CASSVQGNTEAFF
abundance: .; d_gene: TRBD2; j_gene: TRBJ2-7; v_gene: TRBV18; CDR3nt: TGTGCCAGCTCACCAGCTAGCGGGATCCACGAGCAGTACTTC; CDR3aa: CASSPASGIHEQYF
abundance: .; d_gene: .; j_gene: TRBJ1-5; v_gene: TRBV5-1; CDR3nt: TGCGCCAGCAGCTTGGGGGGTTTTGAAACCAATCAGCCCCAGCATTTT; CDR3aa: CASSLGGFETNQPQHF
abundance: .; d_gene: .; j_gene: TRBJ1-1; v_gene: TRBV28; CDR3nt: TGTGCCAGCAGCGTAAGCACTGAAGCTTTCTTT; CDR3aa: CASSVSTEAFF
abundance: .; d_gene: .; j_gene: TRBJ1-1; v_gene: TRBV6-5; CDR3nt: TGTGCCAACGGGAGGGCAGAGTGGGACACTGAAGCTTTCTTT; CDR3aa: CANGRAEWDTEAFF
abundance: .; d_gene: TRBD1; j_gene: TRBJ2-7; v_gene: TRBV19; CDR3nt: TGTGCCAGTAGTATCGGCAGGGGGTCATACGAGCAGTACTTC; CDR3aa: CASSIGRGSYEQYF
abundance: .; d_gene: .; j_gene: TRBJ2-7; v_gene: TRBV6-5; CDR3nt: TGTGCCAGCAGAAGAAACAGGGTTGACGAGCAGTACTTC; CDR3aa: CASRRNRVDEQYF
abundance: .; d_gene: TRBD2; j_gene: TRBJ2-5; v_gene: TRBV19; CDR3nt: TGTGCCAGTACCCGGACTAGCGGGAGAAGTGGTGGAGAGACCCAGTACTTC; CDR3aa: CASTRTSGRSGGETQYF
abundance: .; d_gene: .; j_gene: TRBJ2-5; v_gene: TRBV4-1; CDR3nt: TGCGCCAGCAGCCAAGCGCCCTCGCAGACAGGCCTTGAAGAGACCCAGTACTTC; CDR3aa: CASSQAPSQTGLEETQYF
abundance: .; d_gene: .; j_gene: TRBJ1-2; v_gene: TRBV15; CDR3nt: TGTGCCACCAGCAGAGATCGGACGGAATATGGCTACACCTTC; CDR3aa: CATSRDRTEYGYTF
abundance: .; d_gene: TRBD1; j_gene: TRBJ1-1; v_gene: TRBV7-2; CDR3nt: TGTGCCAGCAGCTTCGACAGGGCGAACACTGAAGCTTTCTTT; CDR3aa: CASSFDRANTEAFF
abundance: .; d_gene: .; j_gene: TRBJ2-3; v_gene: TRBV5-4; CDR3nt: TGTGCCAGCAGCTTGGATAGGCTTAGCACAGATACGCAGTATTTT; CDR3aa: CASSLDRLSTDTQYF
abundance: .; d_gene: .; j_gene: TRBJ1-3; v_gene: TRBV7-9; CDR3nt: TGTGCCAACATAGACAGAAACCTCTCTGGAAACACCATATATTTT; CDR3aa: CANIDRNLSGNTIYF
abundance: .; d_gene: TRBD1; j_gene: TRBJ2-7; v_gene: TRBV5-1; CDR3nt: TGCGCCAGCAGCCTAAACACCGGGACAGGGGTACACGAGCAGTACTTC; CDR3aa: CASSLNTGTGVHEQYF
abundance: .; d_gene: TRBD1; j_gene: TRBJ2-7; v_gene: TRBV5-6; CDR3nt: TGTGCCAGCAGCTTCTTTTCTGGACAGGGGTCTTATTACGAGCAGTACTTC; CDR3aa: CASSFFSGQGSYYEQYF
abundance: .; d_gene: .; j_gene: TRBJ2-7; v_gene: TRBV28; CDR3nt: TGTGCCAGCGGATCCCCAGGCGTGGCCGACGAGCAGTACTTC; CDR3aa: CASGSPGVADEQYF
abundance: .; d_gene: .; j_gene: TRBJ2-1; v_gene: TRBV7-3; CDR3nt: TGTGCCAGCAGCAGGGGATTAGTCGGTGAGCAGTTCTTC; CDR3aa: CASSRGLVGEQFF
abundance: once; d_gene: .; j_gene: TRBJ2-1; v_gene: TRBV27; CDR3nt: TGTGCCAGCAGTCCCCAGGGTTACTCCTACAATGAGCAGTTCTTC; CDR3aa: CASSPQGYSYNEQFF
abundance: .; d_gene: .; j_gene: TRBJ2-3; v_gene: TRBV4-3; CDR3nt: TGCGCCAGCAGCCAAGATGGCCGCACAGATACGCAGTATTTT; CDR3aa: CASSQDGRTDTQYF